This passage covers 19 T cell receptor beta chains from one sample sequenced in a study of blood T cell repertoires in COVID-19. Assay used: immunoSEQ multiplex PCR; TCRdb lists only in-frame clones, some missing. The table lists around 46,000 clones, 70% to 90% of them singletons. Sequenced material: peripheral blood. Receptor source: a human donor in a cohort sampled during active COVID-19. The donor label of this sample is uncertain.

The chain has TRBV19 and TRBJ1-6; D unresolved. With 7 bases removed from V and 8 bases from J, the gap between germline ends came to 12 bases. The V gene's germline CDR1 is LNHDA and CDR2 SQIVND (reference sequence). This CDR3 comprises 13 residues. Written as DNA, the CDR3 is TGTGCCAGTATGGCCGGGATAGATTCACCCCTCCACTTT. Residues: CASMAGIDSPLHF.

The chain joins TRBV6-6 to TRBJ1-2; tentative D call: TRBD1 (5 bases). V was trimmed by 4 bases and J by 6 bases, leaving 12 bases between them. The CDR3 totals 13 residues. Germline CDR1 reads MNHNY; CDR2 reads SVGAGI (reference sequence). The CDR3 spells CASSFTEGDGYTF. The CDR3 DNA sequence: TGTGCCAGCAGTTTCACAGAAGGGGATGGCTACACCTTC.

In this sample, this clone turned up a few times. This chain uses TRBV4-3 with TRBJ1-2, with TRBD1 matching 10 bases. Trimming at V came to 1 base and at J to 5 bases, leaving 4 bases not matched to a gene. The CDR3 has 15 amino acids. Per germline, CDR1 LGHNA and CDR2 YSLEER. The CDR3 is CASSQAPGQGYGYTF. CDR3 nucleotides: TGCGCCAGCAGCCAAGCTCCGGGACAGGGGTATGGCTACACCTTC.

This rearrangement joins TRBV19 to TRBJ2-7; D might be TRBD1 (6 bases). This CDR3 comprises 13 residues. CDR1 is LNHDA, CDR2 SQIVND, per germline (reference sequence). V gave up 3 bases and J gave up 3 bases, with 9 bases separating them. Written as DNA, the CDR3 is TGTGCCAGTAGTATGCAGGGGTTCTACGAGCAGTACTTC. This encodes CASSMQGFYEQYF.

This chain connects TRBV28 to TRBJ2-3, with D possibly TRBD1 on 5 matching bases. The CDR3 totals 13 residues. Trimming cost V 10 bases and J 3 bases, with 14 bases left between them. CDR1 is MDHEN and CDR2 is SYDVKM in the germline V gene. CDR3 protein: CATLDTFTDTQYF. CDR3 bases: TGTGCCACCCTGGACACTTTTACAGATACGCAGTATTTT.

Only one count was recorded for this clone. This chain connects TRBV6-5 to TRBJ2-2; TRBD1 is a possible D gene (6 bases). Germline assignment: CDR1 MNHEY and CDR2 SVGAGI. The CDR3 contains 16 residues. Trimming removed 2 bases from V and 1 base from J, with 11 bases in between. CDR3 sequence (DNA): TGTGCCAGCAGTTACAGAGCGGACAGGAACACCGGGGAGCTGTTTTTT. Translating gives CASSYRADRNTGELFF.

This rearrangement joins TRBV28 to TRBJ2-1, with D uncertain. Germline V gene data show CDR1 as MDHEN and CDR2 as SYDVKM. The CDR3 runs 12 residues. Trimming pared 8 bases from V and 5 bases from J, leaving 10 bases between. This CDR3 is CASSWAHNEQFF. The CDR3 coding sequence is TGTGCCAGCTCCTGGGCACACAATGAGCAGTTCTTC.

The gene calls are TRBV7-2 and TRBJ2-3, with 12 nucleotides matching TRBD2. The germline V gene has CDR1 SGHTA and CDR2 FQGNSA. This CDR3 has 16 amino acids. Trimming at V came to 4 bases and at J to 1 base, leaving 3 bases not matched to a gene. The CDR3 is CASSSWTSGGTDTQYF. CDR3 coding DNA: TGTGCCAGCAGCTCGTGGACTAGCGGGGGCACAGATACGCAGTATTTT.

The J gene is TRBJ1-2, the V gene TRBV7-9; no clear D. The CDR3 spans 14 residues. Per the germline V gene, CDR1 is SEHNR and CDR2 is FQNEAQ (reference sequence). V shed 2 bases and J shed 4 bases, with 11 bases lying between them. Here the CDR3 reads CASSLRGFSYGYTF. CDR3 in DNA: TGTGCCAGCAGCTTAAGAGGTTTTAGCTATGGCTACACCTTC.

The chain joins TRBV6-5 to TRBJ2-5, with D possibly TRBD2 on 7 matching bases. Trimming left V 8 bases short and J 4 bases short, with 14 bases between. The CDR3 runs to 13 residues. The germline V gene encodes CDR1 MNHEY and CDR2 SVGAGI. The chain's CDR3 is CASRRGAAETQYF. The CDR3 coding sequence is TGTGCCAGCCGCCGGGGGGCAGCAGAGACCCAGTACTTC.

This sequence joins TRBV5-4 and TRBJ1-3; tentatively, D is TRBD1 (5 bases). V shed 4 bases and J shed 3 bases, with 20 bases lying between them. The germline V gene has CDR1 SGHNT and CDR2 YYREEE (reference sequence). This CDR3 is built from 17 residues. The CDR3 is CASSRTQGNPYGNTIYF. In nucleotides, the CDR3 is TGTGCCAGCAGCCGGACGCAGGGTAATCCGTATGGAAACACCATATATTTT.

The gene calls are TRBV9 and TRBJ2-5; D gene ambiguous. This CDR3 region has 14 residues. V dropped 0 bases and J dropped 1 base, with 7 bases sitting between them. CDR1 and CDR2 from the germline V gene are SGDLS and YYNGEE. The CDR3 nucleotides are TGTGCCAGCAGCGTAGGAACTATCCAAGAGACCCAGTACTTC. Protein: CASSVGTIQETQYF.

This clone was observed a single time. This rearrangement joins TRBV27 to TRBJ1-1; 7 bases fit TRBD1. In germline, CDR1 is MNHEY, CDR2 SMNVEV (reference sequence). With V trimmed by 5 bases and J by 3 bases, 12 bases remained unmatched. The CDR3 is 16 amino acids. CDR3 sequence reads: CASSLRATGLYTEAFF. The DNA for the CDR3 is TGTGCCAGCAGTCTCCGCGCGACAGGGCTTTACACTGAAGCTTTCTTT.

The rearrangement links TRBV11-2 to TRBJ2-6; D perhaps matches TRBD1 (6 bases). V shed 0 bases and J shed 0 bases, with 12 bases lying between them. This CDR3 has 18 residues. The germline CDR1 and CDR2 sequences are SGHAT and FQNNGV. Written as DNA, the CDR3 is TGTGCCAGCAGCTTAGAAGGGGGTAGGCTCTCTGGGGCCAACGTCCTGACTTTC. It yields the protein CASSLEGGRLSGANVLTF.

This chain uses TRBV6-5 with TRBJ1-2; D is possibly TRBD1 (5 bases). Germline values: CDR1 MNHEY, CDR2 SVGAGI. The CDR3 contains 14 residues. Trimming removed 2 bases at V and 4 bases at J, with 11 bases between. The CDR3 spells CASSYAGTSYGYTF. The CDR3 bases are TGTGCCAGCAGTTACGCCGGGACTAGCTATGGCTACACCTTC.

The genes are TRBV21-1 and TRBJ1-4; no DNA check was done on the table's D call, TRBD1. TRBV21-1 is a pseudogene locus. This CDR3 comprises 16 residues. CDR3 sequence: CASSDRGLATNEKLFF. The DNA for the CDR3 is TGTGCCAGCAGCGACAGGGGACTCGCCACTAATGAAAAACTGTTTTTT.

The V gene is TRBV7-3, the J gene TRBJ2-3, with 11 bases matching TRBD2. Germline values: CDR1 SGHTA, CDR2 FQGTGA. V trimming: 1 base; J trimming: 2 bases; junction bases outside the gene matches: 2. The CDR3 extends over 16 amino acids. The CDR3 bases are TGTGCCAGCAGCTTAATAGCGGGGGGGCTCACAGATACGCAGTATTTT. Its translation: CASSLIAGGLTDTQYF.

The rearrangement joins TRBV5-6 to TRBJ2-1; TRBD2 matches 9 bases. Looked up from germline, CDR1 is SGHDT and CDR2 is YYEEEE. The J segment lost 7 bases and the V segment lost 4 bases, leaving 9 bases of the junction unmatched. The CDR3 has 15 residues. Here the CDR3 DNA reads TGTGCCAGCAGCGGCGGGGGGGCTCGATGGAATGAGCAGTTCTTC. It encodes CASSGGGARWNEQFF.

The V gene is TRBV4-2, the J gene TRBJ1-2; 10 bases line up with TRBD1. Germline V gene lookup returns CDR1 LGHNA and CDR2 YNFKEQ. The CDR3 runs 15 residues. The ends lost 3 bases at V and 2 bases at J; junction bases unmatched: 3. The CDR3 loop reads CASSQETGGNYGYTF. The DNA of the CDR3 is TGTGCCAGCAGCCAGGAGACAGGGGGCAACTATGGCTACACCTTC.